A selection of T cell receptor beta chains follows, all from one sample in a study of cytomegalovirus exposure and HLA in healthy donors. Sequencing was performed with immunoSEQ multiplex PCR; in TCRdb, only in-frame clones are kept and a portion is missing. The sample has some 170,000 clones; about nine tenths are singletons. Input material: PBMCs. The receptors derive from a woman in her late teens or twenties in good health and CMV-seropositive. The CDR3 runs from the conserved cysteine through the conserved F or W.

V,CDR3
TRBV4-2,CASSLDSGAGGRYEQYF
TRBV19,CASSIRVPNQPQHF
TRBV11-3,CASSAPGLEPGELFF
TRBV27,CASIGLQGLATYEQYF
TRBV27,CASSLRPTQGASTEAFF
TRBV9,CASSTRRENTIYF
TRBV18,CASSPQKAYEQYF
TRBV7-9,CASSAQGETQYF
TRBV7-2,CASSPGVGRVEFF
TRBV2,CASSADTGELFF
TRBV6-1,CASSEDLGTGNEKLFF